These 21 T cell receptor beta chains originate from one sample sequenced in a study of blood T cell repertoires in COVID-19. Here immunoSEQ multiplex PCR was the method, and the copy in TCRdb shows in-frame clones only, minus some. The table has approximately 120,000 clones, 90% to 95% seen once; the top ten hold approximately 2%. The sequenced sample was peripheral blood. The receptor source for this set is a man between 50 and 59 years old with COVID-19, enrolled during active disease.

This clone occurred once. The J gene is TRBJ1-1, the V gene TRBV13; 7 bases map to TRBD1. CDR3 length: 14 residues. J lost 4 bases, V lost 5 bases, and 7 bases had no gene match. From germline, CDR1 is PRHDT and CDR2 FYEKMQ (reference sequence). The CDR3 region is CASSHRGLGTEAFF. In nucleotides, the CDR3 is TGTGCCAGCAGCCACAGGGGTCTGGGCACTGAAGCTTTCTTT. Looking up the rest from reference TRBV13 and TRBJ1-1 gives the full variable domain: AAGVIQSPRHLIKEKRETATLKCYPIPRHDTVYWYQQGPGQDPQFLISFYEKMQSDKGSIPDRFSAQQFSDYHSELNMSSLELGDSALYFCASSHRGLGTEAFFGQGTRLTVV.

The V call is TRBV19, the J call TRBJ2-7, with 8 bases lining up with TRBD1. CDR1 is LNHDA, CDR2 SQIVND, per germline (reference sequence). CDR3 length equals 15 residues. The trim removed 2 bases at V and 0 bases at J, leaving 3 bases unmatched. In DNA, the CDR3 is TGTGCCAGTAGTATAACCGGGACAGGCTCCTACGAGCAGTACTTC. Translation gives CASSITGTGSYEQYF.

The V gene is TRBV6-5, the J gene TRBJ1-6; a weak D match, TRBD1 (5 bases). Trimming took 8 bases from V and 9 from J, leaving 11 bases between them. The CDR3 length is 12 residues. The germline CDR1 and CDR2 sequences are MNHEY and SVGAGI. The CDR3: CASGPGVSPLHF. The CDR3 bases are TGTGCCAGCGGGCCGGGGGTTTCACCCCTCCACTTT.

V is TRBV7-2 and J is TRBJ2-7, with 8 nucleotides matching TRBD1. The junction had 5 bases not matched to a gene; V was cut back by 5 bases and J by 2 bases. Germline V gene lookup returns CDR1 SGHTA and CDR2 FQGNSA. The length of the CDR3 is 14 residues. The CDR3 region has the DNA TGTGCCAGCAGCGGCCGGGACAGGACCTACGAGCAGTACTTC. As protein: CASSGRDRTYEQYF.

The CDR3 loop reads CASRFGEIGELFF. For the CDR3, the DNA is TGTGCCAGCAGGTTCGGGGAAATCGGGGAGCTGTTTTTT. The chain couples TRBV28 to TRBJ2-2; perhaps TRBD2 as D (5 bases). Per germline, CDR1 MDHEN and CDR2 SYDVKM. V was clipped by 6 bases and J by 7 bases, with 12 bases between them. This CDR3 has 13 residues.

A single count supports this clone. The DNA of the CDR3 is TGTGCCAGCAGCCCCCAGATGGGACAGGTCTATGGCTACACCTTC. It is translated as CASSPQMGQVYGYTF. The chain is built from TRBV11-2 and TRBJ1-2; 8 positions agree with TRBD1. Germline V gene lookup returns CDR1 SGHAT and CDR2 FQNNGV. The J segment lost 4 bases and the V segment lost 5 bases, leaving 9 bases of the junction unmatched. The CDR3 runs 15 residues.

The chain joins TRBV19 to TRBJ2-2; the match to TRBD1 covers 8 bases. The germline CDR1 and CDR2 sequences are LNHDA and SQIVND (reference sequence). Trimming removed 5 bases from V and 4 bases from J; junction bases left unmatched: 9. The CDR3 is made up of 16 amino acids. The CDR3 bases are TGTGCCAGTAGTCCTCGGACAGGGACGACCACCGGGGAGCTGTTTTTT. It specifies CASSPRTGTTTGELFF.

The chain carries TRBV27 and TRBJ1-5, with D uncertain. The germline CDR1 and CDR2 sequences are MNHEY and SMNVEV (reference sequence). This CDR3 contains 15 residues. Trimming removed 1 base at V and 3 bases at J, with 10 bases between. CDR3 loop: CASSLYSGSNQPQHF. In DNA, the CDR3 is TGTGCCAGCAGTTTATACTCCGGTTCCAATCAGCCCCAGCATTTT.

This clone occurred once. The J gene is TRBJ2-2, the V gene TRBV4-2, with D uncertain. Trimming shortened V by 0 bases and J by 2 bases, and 7 bases separated the two germline ends. Germline V gives CDR1 LGHNA, CDR2 YNFKEQ. The CDR3 spans 15 residues. The DNA of the CDR3 is TGTGCCAGCAGCCAAGATGGGCCAAACACCGGGGAGCTGTTTTTT. Translating it yields CASSQDGPNTGELFF.

Only one count was recorded for this clone. This sequence joins TRBV5-1 and TRBJ1-2; TRBD1 aligns across 9 bases. Germline CDR1 SGHRS, CDR2 YFSETQ. The junction had 6 bases not matched to a gene; V was cut back by 0 bases and J by 3 bases. CDR3 length: 16 residues. CDR3 sequence reads: CASSLAPDRGDYGYTF. CDR3 nucleotide sequence: TGCGCCAGCAGCTTGGCCCCTGACAGGGGGGACTATGGCTACACCTTC. The variable domain in full, with the rest retrieved from reference TRBV5-1 and TRBJ1-2, is KAGVTQTPRYLIKTRGQQVTLSCSPISGHRSVSWYQQTPGQGLQFLFEYFSETQRNKGNFPGRFSGRQFSNSRSEMNVSTLELGDSALYLCASSLAPDRGDYGYTFGSGTRLTVV.

This rearrangement joins TRBV27 to TRBJ2-1; 7 bases fit TRBD2. The V gene's germline CDR1 is MNHEY and CDR2 SMNVEV (reference sequence). The CDR3 sequence is 14 residues long. V lost 6 bases to trimming and J lost 2 bases; unmatched junction nucleotides: 4. CDR3 nucleotides: TGTGCCAGCAGGGCGGGAGCCCCCTACAATGAGCAGTTCTTC. As protein: CASRAGAPYNEQFF.

The chain links TRBV25-1 to TRBJ2-1; tentative D call: TRBD2 (6 bases). The CDR3 sequence is 14 residues long. Germline CDR1 MGHDK, CDR2 SYGVNS. Trimming cost V 5 bases and J 4 bases, with 12 bases left between them. CDR3 bases: TGTGCCAGCAGTACAATAGCGGAATACAATGAGCAGTTCTTC. Translation: CASSTIAEYNEQFF.

J is TRBJ2-2 and V is TRBV5-1; tentatively, D is TRBD2 (10 bases). The CDR3 extends over 18 amino acids. Trimming removed 8 bases from V and 5 bases from J, with 28 bases in between. CDR1 SGHRS and CDR2 YFSETQ come from the germline V gene. The CDR3 loop is CASADRGGLAGATGELFF. The CDR3, as DNA: TGCGCCAGTGCGGACAGGGGAGGGCTAGCGGGAGCGACCGGGGAGCTGTTTTTT.

The V gene is TRBV3-1 (or the pseudogene TRBV3-2), the J gene TRBJ1-3; D gene unclear. The CDR3 is 16 residues long. Germline-derived CDR1 and CDR2 are LGHDT and YNNKEL (reference sequence). V gave up 0 bases and J gave up 2 bases, with 11 bases separating them. The CDR3, as DNA: TGTGCCAGCAGCCAAGATTTAACTACCACTGGAAACACCATATATTTT. It translates to CASSQDLTTTGNTIYF.

The genes are TRBV3-1 (or the pseudogene TRBV3-2) and TRBJ2-3; 10 positions match TRBD2. Losses at the gene ends were 0 bases for V and 3 bases for J; bases not matched to a gene: 9. Germline assignment: CDR1 LGHDT and CDR2 YNNKEL (reference sequence). There are 18 residues in the CDR3. CDR3 loop: CASSQELAGILGTDTQYF. CDR3 sequence (DNA): TGTGCCAGCAGCCAAGAACTAGCGGGAATTTTGGGGACAGATACGCAGTATTTT.

The CDR3 spells CASSQGPAQGSEQFF. In DNA form, the CDR3 reads TGTGCCAGCAGCCAAGGCCCGGCCCAGGGGAGTGAGCAGTTCTTC. The J gene is TRBJ2-1, the V gene TRBV3-1 (or the pseudogene TRBV3-2); possible D gene TRBD1, 6 bases. Germline V gives CDR1 LGHDT, CDR2 YNNKEL (reference sequence). This CDR3 comprises 15 residues. Trimming left V 1 base short and J 9 bases short, with 16 bases between.

J is TRBJ2-5 and V is TRBV30; TRBD2 aligns across 9 bases. Germline CDR1 reads GTSNPN; CDR2 reads SVGIG (reference sequence). The CDR3 runs to 17 residues. The V segment lost 0 bases and the J segment 4 bases; nucleotides outside the gene matches: 12. The CDR3 coding sequence is TGTGCCTGGAGTGTACCCCTGGGTAGCGGGAGCTCAGAGACCCAGTACTTC. Translating it yields CAWSVPLGSGSSETQYF.

The chain employs TRBV4-1 and TRBJ1-1; D might be TRBD1 (5 bases). Germline CDR1 reads MGHRA; CDR2 reads YSYEKL. The CDR3 contains 17 residues. V lost 0 bases to trimming and J lost 6 bases, with 20 bases between them. The CDR3 spells CASSQDLSRRRGPEAFF. CDR3 coding DNA: TGCGCCAGCAGCCAAGATCTCTCGCGACGGAGGGGCCCTGAAGCTTTCTTT.

The V call is TRBV24-1, the J call TRBJ1-1; D remains ambiguous. The CDR3 has 13 amino acids. V lost 4 bases to trimming and J lost 4 bases, with 9 bases between them. The germline gives CDR1 KGHDR, CDR2 SFDVKD. The CDR3: CATSDRGFTEAFF. The DNA for the CDR3 is TGTGCCACCAGTGACCGCGGTTTCACTGAAGCTTTCTTT.

The genes are TRBV10-3 and TRBJ1-3; a weak D match, TRBD1 (5 bases). Trimming left V 5 bases short and J 1 base short, with 9 bases between. CDR3 length equals 14 residues. Germline V CDR1 and CDR2: ENHRY, SYGVKD. CDR3 amino acids: CAISFDRSGNTIYF. As DNA, the CDR3 is TGTGCCATCAGTTTCGACAGATCTGGAAACACCATATATTTT.

CDR3 residues: CASSLQGGQFF. As DNA, the CDR3 is TGTGCCAGCAGTTTGCAGGGTGGGCAGTTCTTC. The rearrangement uses TRBV28 and TRBJ2-1, with D possibly TRBD1 on 5 matching bases. The CDR3 length is 11 residues. V lost 3 bases and J lost 12, with 9 bases in between. Germline loops: CDR1 MDHEN, CDR2 SYDVKM.